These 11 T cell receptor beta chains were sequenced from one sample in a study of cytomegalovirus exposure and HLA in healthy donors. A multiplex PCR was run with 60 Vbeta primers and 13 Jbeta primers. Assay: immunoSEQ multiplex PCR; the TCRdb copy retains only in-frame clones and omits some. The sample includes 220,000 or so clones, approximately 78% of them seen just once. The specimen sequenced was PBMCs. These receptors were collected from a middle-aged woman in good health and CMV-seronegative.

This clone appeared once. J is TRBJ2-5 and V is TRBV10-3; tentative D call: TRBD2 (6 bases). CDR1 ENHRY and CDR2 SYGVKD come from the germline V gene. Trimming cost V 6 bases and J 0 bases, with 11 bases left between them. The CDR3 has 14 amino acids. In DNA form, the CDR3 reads TGTGCCATCAGACGGGGGACGGACCAAGAGACCCAGTACTTC. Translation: CAIRRGTDQETQYF.

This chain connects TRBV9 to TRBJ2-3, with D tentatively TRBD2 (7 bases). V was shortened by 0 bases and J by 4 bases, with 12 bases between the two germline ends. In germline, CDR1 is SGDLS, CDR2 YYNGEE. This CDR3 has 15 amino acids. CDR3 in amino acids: CASSVVGGHADTQYF. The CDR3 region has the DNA TGTGCCAGCAGCGTAGTCGGGGGGCATGCAGATACGCAGTATTTT.

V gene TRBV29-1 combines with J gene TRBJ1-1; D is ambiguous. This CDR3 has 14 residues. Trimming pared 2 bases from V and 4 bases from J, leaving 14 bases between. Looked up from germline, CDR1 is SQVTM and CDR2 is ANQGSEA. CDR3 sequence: CSVEKAGGGTEAFF. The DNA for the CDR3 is TGCAGCGTTGAAAAGGCCGGAGGAGGCACTGAAGCTTTCTTT.

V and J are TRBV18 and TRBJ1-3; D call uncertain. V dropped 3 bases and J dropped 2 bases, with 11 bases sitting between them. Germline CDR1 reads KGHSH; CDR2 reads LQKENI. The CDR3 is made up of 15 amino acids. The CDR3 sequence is CASSPLGDTGNTIYF. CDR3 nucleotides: TGTGCCAGCTCACCCCTCGGGGATACTGGAAACACCATATATTTT.

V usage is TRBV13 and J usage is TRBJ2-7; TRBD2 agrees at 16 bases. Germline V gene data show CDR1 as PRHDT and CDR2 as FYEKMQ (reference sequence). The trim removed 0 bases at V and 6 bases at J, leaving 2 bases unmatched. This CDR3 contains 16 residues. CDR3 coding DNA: TGTGCCAGCAGCTTAGGGGGGACTAGCGGGAGGGGCGAGCAGTACTTC. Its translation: CASSLGGTSGRGEQYF.

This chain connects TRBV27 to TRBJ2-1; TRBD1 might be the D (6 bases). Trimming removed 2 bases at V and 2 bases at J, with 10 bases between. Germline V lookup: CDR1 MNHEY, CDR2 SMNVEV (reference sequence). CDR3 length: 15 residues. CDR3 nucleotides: TGTGCCAGCAGTTTAGGGGACACGGCCTACAATGAGCAGTTCTTC. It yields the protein CASSLGDTAYNEQFF.

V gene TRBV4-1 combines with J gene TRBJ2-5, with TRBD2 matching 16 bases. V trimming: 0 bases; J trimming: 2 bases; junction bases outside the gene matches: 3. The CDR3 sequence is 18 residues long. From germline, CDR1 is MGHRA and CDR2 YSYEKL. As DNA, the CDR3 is TGCGCCAGCAGCCAAGATCTGGGACTAGCGGGAGGGCAAGAGACCCAGTACTTC. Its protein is CASSQDLGLAGGQETQYF.

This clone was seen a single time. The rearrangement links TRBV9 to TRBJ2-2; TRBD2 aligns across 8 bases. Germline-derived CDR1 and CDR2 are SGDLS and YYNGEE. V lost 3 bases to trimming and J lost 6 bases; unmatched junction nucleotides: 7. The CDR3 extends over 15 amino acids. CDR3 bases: TGTGCCAGCAGCGCCGGGACTAGGGGATCCGGGGAGCTGTTTTTT. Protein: CASSAGTRGSGELFF.

The CDR3 bases are TGTGCCAGCAGCTGGGGAGGGACCCAGTACTTC. Protein: CASSWGGTQYF. This chain joins TRBV5-6 and TRBJ2-5; possible D gene TRBD2, 6 bases. The CDR3 spans 11 residues. Germline CDR1 is SGHDT and CDR2 is YYEEEE. V was trimmed by 3 bases and J by 7 bases, leaving 7 bases between them. Using reference TRBV5-6 and TRBJ2-5 for the parts outside the CDR3, the full variable domain is DAGVTQSPTHLIKTRGQQVTLRCSPKSGHDTVSWYQQALGQGPQFIFQYYEEEERQRGNFPDRFSGHQFPNYSSELNVNALLLGDSALYLCASSWGGTQYFGPGTRLLVL.

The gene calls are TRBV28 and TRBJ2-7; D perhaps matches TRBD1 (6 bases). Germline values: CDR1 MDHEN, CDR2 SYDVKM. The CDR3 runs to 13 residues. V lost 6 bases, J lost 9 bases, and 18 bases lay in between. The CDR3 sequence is CASRTQQGSVQYF. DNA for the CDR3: TGTGCCAGCAGAACCCAACAGGGTTCGGTGCAGTACTTC.

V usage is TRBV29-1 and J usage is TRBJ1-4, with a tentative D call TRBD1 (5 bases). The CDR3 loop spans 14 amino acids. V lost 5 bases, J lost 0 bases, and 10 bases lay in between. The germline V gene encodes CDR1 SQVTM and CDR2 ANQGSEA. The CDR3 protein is CSVWGGPTNEKLFF. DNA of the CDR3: TGCAGCGTTTGGGGGGGACCAACTAATGAAAAACTGTTTTTT.